This is a list of T cell receptor beta chains from one sample in a study of T-cell memory formation after mild COVID-19. Each CDR3 protein gets one entry after TCRdb re-called the 5' RACE reads with MiXCR. The repertoire holds some 410,000 distinct CDR3 sequences, more than 20% seen once, with around 13% in the top ten. The specimen was PBMCs or a T cell subset sorted from them (not recorded which). The source is an adult woman who had mild COVID-19 (a few samples of this study predate the infection). Cell type and time point are not known. Both conserved end residues are part of each CDR3. The D gene is left open where the match is weak. The size entry is marked missing in some rows and otherwise reads once, few, many or a size class.

J: TRBJ1-6
D: NA
V: TRBV7-9
size: NA
DNA: TGTGCCAGCAGCTTAGGGGGGGAGAACAATTCACCCCTCCACTTT
CDR3: CASSLGGENNSPLHF

J: TRBJ1-1
D: NA
V: TRBV18
size: NA
DNA: TGTGCCAGCTCGTCCGATTTGAACACTGAAGCTTTCTTT
CDR3: CASSSDLNTEAFF

J: TRBJ2-2
D: NA
V: TRBV6-1
size: NA
DNA: TGTGCCAGCAGTGAAGCATCGGCAGGTTCCGGCACCGGGGAGCTGTTTTTT
CDR3: CASSEASAGSGTGELFF

J: TRBJ2-3
D: NA
V: TRBV5-1
size: many
DNA: TGCGCCAGCAGCTTTGGTGACACAGATACGCAGTATTTT
CDR3: CASSFGDTDTQYF

J: TRBJ1-1
D: NA
V: TRBV12-3/TRBV12-4
size: NA
DNA: TGTGCCAGCAGTTTCGTACAGAATGAAGCTTTCTTT
CDR3: CASSFVQNEAFF

J: TRBJ2-1
D: NA
V: TRBV5-5
size: few
DNA: TGTGCCAGCAGCTTGTCCCCCGGGGGGCATGAGCAGTTCTTC
CDR3: CASSLSPGGHEQFF

J: TRBJ1-5
D: NA
V: TRBV30
size: NA
DNA: TGTGCCTGGAGTGAGGAGGGCAGACCAGGGCAGCCCCAGCATTTT
CDR3: CAWSEEGRPGQPQHF

J: TRBJ2-7
D: NA
V: TRBV6-6
size: NA
DNA: TGTGCCAGCAGTCCGCCGACAGACTACGAGCAGTACTTC
CDR3: CASSPPTDYEQYF

J: TRBJ2-3
D: NA
V: TRBV20-1
size: NA
DNA: TGCAGTGCCCAGACGGCCAGGGTTGGCACAGATACGCAGTATTTT
CDR3: CSAQTARVGTDTQYF

J: TRBJ2-1
D: NA
V: TRBV19
size: few
DNA: TGTGCCAGTAGCCCCGGAGGCTTATCAGGCTACAATGAGCAGTTCTTC
CDR3: CASSPGGLSGYNEQFF

J: TRBJ2-1
D: NA
V: TRBV12-3/TRBV12-4
size: few
DNA: TGTGCCAGCAGTTCAGACCGGGACCCGCCCTACAATGAGCAGTTCTTC
CDR3: CASSSDRDPPYNEQFF

J: TRBJ2-5
D: TRBD1
V: TRBV7-7
size: NA
DNA: TGTGCCAGCAGCTTAGTTGGACAGGGACAAGAGACCCAGTACTTC
CDR3: CASSLVGQGQETQYF

J: TRBJ1-1
D: NA
V: TRBV6-2/TRBV6-3
size: NA
DNA: TGTGCCAGCAGTTACGACAGTTTATTACCTGAAGCTTTCTTT
CDR3: CASSYDSLLPEAFF

J: TRBJ1-1
D: NA
V: TRBV20-1
size: NA
DNA: TGCAGTGCTATAGACGTGATGGTCACTGAAGCTTTCTTT
CDR3: CSAIDVMVTEAFF

J: TRBJ2-2
D: NA
V: TRBV4-1
size: NA
DNA: TGCGCCAGCAGCCAAGAAGGCGGGGAGCTGTTTTTT
CDR3: CASSQEGGELFF